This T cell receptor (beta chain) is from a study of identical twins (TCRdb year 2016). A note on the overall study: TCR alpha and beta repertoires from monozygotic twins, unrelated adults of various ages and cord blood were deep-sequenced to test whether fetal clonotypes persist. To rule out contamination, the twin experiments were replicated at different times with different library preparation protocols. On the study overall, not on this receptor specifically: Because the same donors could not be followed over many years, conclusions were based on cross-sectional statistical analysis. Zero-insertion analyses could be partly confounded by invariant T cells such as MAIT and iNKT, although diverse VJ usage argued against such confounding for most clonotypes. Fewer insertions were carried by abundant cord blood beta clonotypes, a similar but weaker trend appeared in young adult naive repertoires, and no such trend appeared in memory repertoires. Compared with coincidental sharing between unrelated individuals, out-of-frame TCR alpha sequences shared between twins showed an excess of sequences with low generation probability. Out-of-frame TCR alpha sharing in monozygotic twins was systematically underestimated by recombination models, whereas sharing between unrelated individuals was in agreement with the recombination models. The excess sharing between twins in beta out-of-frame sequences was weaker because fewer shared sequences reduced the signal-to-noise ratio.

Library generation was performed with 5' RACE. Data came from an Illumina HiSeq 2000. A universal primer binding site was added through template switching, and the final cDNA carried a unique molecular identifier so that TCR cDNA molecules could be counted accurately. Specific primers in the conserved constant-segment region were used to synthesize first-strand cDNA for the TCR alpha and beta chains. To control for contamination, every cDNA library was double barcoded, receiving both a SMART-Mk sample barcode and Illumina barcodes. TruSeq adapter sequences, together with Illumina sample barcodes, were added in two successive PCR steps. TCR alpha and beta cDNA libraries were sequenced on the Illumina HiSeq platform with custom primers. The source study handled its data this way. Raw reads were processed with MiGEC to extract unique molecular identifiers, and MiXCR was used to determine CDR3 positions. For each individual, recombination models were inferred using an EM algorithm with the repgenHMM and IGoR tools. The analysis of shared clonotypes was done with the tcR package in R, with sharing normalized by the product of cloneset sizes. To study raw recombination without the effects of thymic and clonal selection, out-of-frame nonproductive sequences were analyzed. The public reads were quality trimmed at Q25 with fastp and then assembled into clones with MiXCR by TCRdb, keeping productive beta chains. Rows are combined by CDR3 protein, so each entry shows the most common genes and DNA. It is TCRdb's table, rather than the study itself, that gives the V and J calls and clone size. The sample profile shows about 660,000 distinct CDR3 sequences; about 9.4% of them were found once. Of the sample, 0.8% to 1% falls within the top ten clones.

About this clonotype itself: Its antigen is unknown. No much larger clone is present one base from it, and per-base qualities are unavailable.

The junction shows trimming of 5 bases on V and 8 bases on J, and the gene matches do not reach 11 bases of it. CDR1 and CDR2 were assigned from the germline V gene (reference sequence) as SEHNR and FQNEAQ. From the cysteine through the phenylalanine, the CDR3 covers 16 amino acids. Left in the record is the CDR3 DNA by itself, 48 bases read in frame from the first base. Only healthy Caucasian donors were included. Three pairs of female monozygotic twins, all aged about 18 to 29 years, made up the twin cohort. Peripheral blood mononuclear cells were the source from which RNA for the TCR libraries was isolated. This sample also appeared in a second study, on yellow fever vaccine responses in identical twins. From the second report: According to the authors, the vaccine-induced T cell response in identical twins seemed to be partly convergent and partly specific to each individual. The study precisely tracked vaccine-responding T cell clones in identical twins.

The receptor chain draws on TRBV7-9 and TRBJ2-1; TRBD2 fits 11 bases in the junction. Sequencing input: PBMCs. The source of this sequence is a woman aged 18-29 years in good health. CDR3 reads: CASSLLGTSGSHEQFF. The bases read TGTGCCAGCAGCCTACTCGGGACTAGCGGTTCCCATGAGCAGTTCTTC.